Shown below are 11 T cell receptor beta chains from a single sample sequenced in a study. One entry per CDR3 protein, called by TCRdb with MiXCR from the RT-PCR reads. The sample yields fewer than 800,000 distinct CDR3 sequences, 14% seen once. What was sequenced was memory CD4+ T cells from blood. The receptors were gathered from a female donor in good health, serving as a healthy control.

The chain employs TRBV7-2 and TRBJ2-7; the D call may be TRBD1 or TRBD2 (5 bases each). CDR3 length: 15 residues. Germline V gives CDR1 SGHTA, CDR2 FQGNSA. Trimming took off 2 bases at V and 0 bases at J, with 11 bases between the two ends. CDR3 amino acids: CASSLSRGPSYEQYF. The CDR3 DNA follows: TGTGCCAGCAGCTTATCCCGGGGCCCCTCCTACGAGCAGTACTTC. The full variable domain, completed using reference TRBV7-2 and TRBJ2-7, is GAGVSQSPSNKVTEKGKDVELRCDPISGHTALYWYRQSLGQGLEFLIYFQGNSAPDKSGLPSDRFSAERTGGSVSTLTIQRTQQEDSAVYLCASSLSRGPSYEQYFGPGTRLTVT.

The chain links TRBV29-1 to TRBJ1-1; D is undetermined. The V gene's germline CDR1 is SQVTM and CDR2 ANQGSEA. CDR3 length equals 13 residues. Trimming shortened V by 7 bases and J by 1 base, and 13 bases separated the two germline ends. CDR3 bases: TGCAGCGACCTTAGACCTTGGAACACTGAAGCTTTCTTT. It codes for CSDLRPWNTEAFF.

This clonotype was seen only a few times. The chain recombines TRBV20-1 with TRBJ2-1, with D perhaps matching TRBD1 (5 bases). The length of the CDR3 is 13 residues. V was pared by 7 bases and J by 9 bases, with 19 bases between. Germline V gene lookup returns CDR1 DFQATT and CDR2 SNEGSKA (reference sequence). CDR3 in DNA: TGCAGTGGAAGGGCACCTACCCAGGGTGAGCAGTTCTTC. Residues: CSGRAPTQGEQFF.

This clonotype was seen ten or more times. V is TRBV20-1 and J is TRBJ1-2, with unresolved D. Germline loops: CDR1 DFQATT, CDR2 SNEGSKA (reference sequence). Trimming took off 0 bases at V and 5 bases at J, with 16 bases between the two ends. The CDR3 runs to 15 residues. The DNA of the CDR3 is TGCAGTGCTAGAGATCGTACGGCCCCACTTTATGGCTACACCTTC. This encodes CSARDRTAPLYGYTF.

This chain joins TRBV3-1 and TRBJ2-5, with D hard to call. The CDR3 consists of 13 residues. Germline values: CDR1 LGHDT, CDR2 YNNKEL (reference sequence). Trimming shortened V by 5 bases and J by 4 bases, and 11 bases separated the two germline ends. CDR3 loop: CASSAILGETQYF. Written as DNA, the CDR3 is TGTGCCAGCAGCGCGATACTGGGAGAGACCCAGTACTTC.

This clonotype was observed a handful of times. The chain couples TRBV5-1 to TRBJ2-7, with 8 bases matching TRBD2. Germline V gene lookup returns CDR1 SGHRS and CDR2 YFSETQ. After removal of 0 bases from V and 2 bases from J, the junction contained 4 bases not matched to a gene. This CDR3 has 15 residues. As DNA, the CDR3 is TGCGCCAGCAGCTTGGGGGGACTAGTCGCCTACGAGCAGTACTTC. This gives the protein CASSLGGLVAYEQYF.

V is TRBV20-1 and J is TRBJ1-1; TRBD1 matches at 8 bases. CDR3 length: 13 residues. Trimming at V came to 3 bases and at J to 5 bases, leaving 5 bases not matched to a gene. Germline lookup yields CDR1 DFQATT and CDR2 SNEGSKA (reference sequence). The CDR3 region has the DNA TGCAGTGCTAGTACAGGGGGTAAGACTGAAGCTTTCTTT. As protein: CSASTGGKTEAFF.

This clonotype was detected many times. The CDR3 region has the DNA TGCGCCAGCAGCTTTGCGACAGGGAACACTGAAGCTTTCTTT. It codes for CASSFATGNTEAFF. The gene calls are TRBV5-1 and TRBJ1-1; possible D gene TRBD1, 6 bases. The CDR3 spans 14 residues. Trimming removed 2 bases at V and 1 base at J, with 9 bases between. In germline, CDR1 is SGHRS, CDR2 YFSETQ.

This clonotype turned up a few times. Since a much larger clone is just one base distant, this may be a read error. V gene TRBV21-1 combines with J gene TRBJ1-5. TRBV21-1 counts as a pseudogene. This CDR3 has 12 amino acids. CDR3 protein: CATGEGNQPQHF. CDR3 coding DNA: TGTGCCACCGGGGAGGGAAATCAGCCCCAGCATTTT.

This clonotype was detected ten times or more. The chain combines TRBV29-1 with TRBJ1-3, with 8 bases matching TRBD1. Germline V gene data show CDR1 as SQVTM and CDR2 as ANQGSEA. The CDR3 contains 14 residues. After removal of 4 bases from V and 2 bases from J, the junction contained 4 bases not matched to a gene. The CDR3 sequence: CSVGQGRTGNTIYF. CDR3 DNA sequence: TGCAGCGTTGGACAGGGGAGAACTGGAAACACCATATATTTT.

This clonotype was seen only a few times. Here the CDR3 DNA reads TGTGCCACCAGCAGAGTGGACAGGGGCCAGCCCCAGCATTTT. This gives the protein CATSRVDRGQPQHF. This chain uses TRBV15 with TRBJ1-5; TRBD1 agrees at 9 bases. The CDR3 has 14 residues. Germline CDR1 is LNHNV and CDR2 is YYDKDF (reference sequence). J was trimmed by 7 bases and V by 1 base; bases with no gene match: 2.